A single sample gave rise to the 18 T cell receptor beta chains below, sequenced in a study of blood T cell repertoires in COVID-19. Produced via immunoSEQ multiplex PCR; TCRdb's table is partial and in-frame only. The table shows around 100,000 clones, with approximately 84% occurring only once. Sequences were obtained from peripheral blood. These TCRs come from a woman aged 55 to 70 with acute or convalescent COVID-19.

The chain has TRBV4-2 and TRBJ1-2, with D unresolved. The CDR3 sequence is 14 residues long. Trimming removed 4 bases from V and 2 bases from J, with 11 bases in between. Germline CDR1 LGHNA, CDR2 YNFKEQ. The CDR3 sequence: CASSPDGRNYGYTF. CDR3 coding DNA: TGTGCCAGCAGCCCGGACGGGAGGAACTATGGCTACACCTTC.

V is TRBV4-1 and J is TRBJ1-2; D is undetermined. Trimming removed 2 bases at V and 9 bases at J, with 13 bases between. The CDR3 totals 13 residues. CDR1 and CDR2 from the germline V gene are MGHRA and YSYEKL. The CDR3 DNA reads TGCGCCAGCAGCCAAACCGGCGGGTTGCGCTACACCTTC. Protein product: CASSQTGGLRYTF.

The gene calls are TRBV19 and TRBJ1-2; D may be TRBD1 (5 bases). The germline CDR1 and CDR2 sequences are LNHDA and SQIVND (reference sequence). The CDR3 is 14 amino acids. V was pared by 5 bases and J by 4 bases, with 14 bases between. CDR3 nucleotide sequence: TGTGCCAGTAGTCCCAGGGCCGGCGGCTATGGCTACACCTTC. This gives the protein CASSPRAGGYGYTF. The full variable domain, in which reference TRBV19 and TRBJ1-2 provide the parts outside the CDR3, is DGGITQSPKYLFRKEGQNVTLSCEQNLNHDAMYWYRQDPGQGLRLIYYSQIVNDFQKGDIAEGYSVSREKKESFPLTVTSAQKNPTAFYLCASSPRAGGYGYTFGSGTRLTVV.

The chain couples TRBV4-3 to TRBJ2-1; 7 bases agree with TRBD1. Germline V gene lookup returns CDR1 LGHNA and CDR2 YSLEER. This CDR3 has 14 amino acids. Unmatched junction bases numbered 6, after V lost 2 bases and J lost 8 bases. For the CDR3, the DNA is TGCGCCAGCAGCCAAAAGACAGGGTCCGATGAGCAGTTCTTC. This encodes CASSQKTGSDEQFF.

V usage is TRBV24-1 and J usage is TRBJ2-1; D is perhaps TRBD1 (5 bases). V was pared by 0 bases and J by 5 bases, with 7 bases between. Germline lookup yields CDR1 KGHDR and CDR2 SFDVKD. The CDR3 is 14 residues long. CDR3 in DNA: TGTGCCACCAGTGATTTGCAGGGCAACAATGAGCAGTTCTTC. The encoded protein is CATSDLQGNNEQFF.

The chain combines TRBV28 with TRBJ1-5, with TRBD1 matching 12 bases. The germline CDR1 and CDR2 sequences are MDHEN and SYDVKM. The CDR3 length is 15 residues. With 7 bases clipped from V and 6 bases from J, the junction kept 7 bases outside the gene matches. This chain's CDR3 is CASTSGQGARQPQHF. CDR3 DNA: TGTGCCAGCACCTCGGGACAGGGGGCTCGTCAGCCCCAGCATTTT.

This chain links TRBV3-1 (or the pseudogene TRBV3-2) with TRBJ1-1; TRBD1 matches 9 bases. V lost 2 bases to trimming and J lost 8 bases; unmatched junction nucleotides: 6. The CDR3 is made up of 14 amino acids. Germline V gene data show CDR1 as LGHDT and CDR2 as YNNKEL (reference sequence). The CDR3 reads CASSQLDRGKEAFF. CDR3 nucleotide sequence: TGTGCCAGCAGCCAACTGGACAGGGGTAAAGAAGCTTTCTTT.

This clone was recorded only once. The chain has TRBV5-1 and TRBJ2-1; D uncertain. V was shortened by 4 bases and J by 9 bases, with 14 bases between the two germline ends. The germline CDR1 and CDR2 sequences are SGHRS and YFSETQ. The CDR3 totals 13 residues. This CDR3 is CASSPTALGEQFF. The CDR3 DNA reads TGCGCCAGCAGCCCCACGGCCCTAGGTGAGCAGTTCTTC.

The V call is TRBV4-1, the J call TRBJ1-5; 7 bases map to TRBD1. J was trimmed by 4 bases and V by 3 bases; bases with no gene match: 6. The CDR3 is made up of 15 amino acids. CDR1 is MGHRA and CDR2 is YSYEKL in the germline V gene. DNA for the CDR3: TGCGCCAGCAGCCAGGAAGGGACAGCTAATCAGCCCCAGCATTTT. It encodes CASSQEGTANQPQHF.

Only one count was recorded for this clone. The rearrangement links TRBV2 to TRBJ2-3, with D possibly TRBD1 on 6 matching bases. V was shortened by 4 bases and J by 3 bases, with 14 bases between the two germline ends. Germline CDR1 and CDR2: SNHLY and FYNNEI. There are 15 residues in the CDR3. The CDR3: CASSVRGSWTDTQYF. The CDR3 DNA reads TGTGCCAGCAGTGTTAGGGGGTCGTGGACAGATACGCAGTATTTT.

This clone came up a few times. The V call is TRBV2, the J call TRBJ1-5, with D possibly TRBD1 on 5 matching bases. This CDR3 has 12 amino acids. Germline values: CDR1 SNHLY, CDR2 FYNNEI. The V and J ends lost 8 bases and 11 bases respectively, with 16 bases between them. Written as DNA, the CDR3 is TGTGCCAGCGGTCGGGGGACGGGCACCCAGCATTTT. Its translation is CASGRGTGTQHF.

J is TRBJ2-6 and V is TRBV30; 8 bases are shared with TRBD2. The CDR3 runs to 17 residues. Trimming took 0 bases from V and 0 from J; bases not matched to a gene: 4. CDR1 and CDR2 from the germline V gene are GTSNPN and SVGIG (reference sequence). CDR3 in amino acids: CAWSVRGGGSGANVLTF. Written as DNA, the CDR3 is TGTGCCTGGAGTGTACGGGGGGGAGGCTCTGGGGCCAACGTCCTGACTTTC.

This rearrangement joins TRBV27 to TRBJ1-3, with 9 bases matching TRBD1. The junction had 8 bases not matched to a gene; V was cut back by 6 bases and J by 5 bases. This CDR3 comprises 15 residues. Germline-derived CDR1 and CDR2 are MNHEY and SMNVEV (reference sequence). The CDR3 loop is CASRPTGGYRNTIYF. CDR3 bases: TGTGCCAGCAGGCCCACAGGGGGCTATAGAAACACCATATATTTT.

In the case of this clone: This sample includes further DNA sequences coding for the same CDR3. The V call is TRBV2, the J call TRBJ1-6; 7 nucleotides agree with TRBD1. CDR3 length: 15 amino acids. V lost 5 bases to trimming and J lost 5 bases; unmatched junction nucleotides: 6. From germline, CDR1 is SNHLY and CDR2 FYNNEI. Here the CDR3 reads CASSPRTGDNSPLHF. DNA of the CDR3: TGTGCCAGCAGTCCCCGAACAGGGGATAATTCACCCCTCCACTTT.

DNA of the CDR3: TGTGCCAGTAGTATAAGCGGGGGTCGAGAGACCCAGTACTTC. Encoded protein: CASSISGGRETQYF. The rearrangement uses TRBV19 and TRBJ2-5; the match to TRBD2 covers 8 bases. Losses at the gene ends were 2 bases for V and 4 bases for J; bases not matched to a gene: 3. The germline CDR1 and CDR2 sequences are LNHDA and SQIVND (reference sequence). The CDR3 runs 14 residues.

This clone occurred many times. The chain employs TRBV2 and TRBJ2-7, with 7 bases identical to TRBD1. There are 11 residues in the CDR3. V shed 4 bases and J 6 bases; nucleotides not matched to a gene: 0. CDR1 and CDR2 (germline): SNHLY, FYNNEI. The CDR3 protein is CASSGQGEQYF. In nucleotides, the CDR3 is TGTGCCAGCAGTGGACAGGGCGAGCAGTACTTC. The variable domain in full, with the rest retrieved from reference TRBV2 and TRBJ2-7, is EPEVTQTPSHQVTQMGQEVILRCVPISNHLYFYWYRQILGQKVEFLVSFYNNEISEKSEIFDDQFSVERPDGSNFTLKIRSTKLEDSAMYFCASSGQGEQYFGPGTRLTVT.

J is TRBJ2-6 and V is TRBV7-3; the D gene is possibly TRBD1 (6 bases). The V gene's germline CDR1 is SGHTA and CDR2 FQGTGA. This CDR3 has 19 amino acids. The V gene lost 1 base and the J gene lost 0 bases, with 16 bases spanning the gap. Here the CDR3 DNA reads TGTGCCAGCAGCTTAATGGCCGTAGGGGGACACTCTGGGGCCAACGTCCTGACTTTC. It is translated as CASSLMAVGGHSGANVLTF.

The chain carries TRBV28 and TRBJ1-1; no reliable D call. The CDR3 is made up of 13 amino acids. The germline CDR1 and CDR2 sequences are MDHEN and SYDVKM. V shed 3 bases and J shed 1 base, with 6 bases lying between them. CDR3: CASSFVGNTEAFF. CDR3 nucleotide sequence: TGTGCCAGCAGTTTCGTCGGGAACACTGAAGCTTTCTTT.